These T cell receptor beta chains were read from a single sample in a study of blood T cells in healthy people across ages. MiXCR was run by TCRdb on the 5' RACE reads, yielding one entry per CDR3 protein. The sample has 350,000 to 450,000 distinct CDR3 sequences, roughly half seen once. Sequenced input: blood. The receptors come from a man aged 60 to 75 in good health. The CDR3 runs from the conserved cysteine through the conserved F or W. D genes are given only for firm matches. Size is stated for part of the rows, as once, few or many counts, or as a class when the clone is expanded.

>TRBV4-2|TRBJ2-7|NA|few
CASSTGTLTYEQYF
TGTGCCAGCAGCACCGGGACTTTAACCTACGAGCAGTACTTC
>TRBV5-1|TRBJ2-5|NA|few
CASSSAGVGQETQYF
TGCGCCAGCAGCTCCGCGGGCGTTGGCCAAGAGACCCAGTACTTC
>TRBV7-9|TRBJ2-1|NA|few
CASSSQIADEQFF
TGTGCCAGCAGCTCCCAGATAGCGGATGAGCAGTTCTTC
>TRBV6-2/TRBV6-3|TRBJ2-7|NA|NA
CASSYSKGGEVVYEQYF
TGTGCCAGCAGTTACTCGAAGGGGGGGGAAGTGGTCTACGAGCAGTACTTC
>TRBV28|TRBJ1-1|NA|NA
CASGDRREAFF
TGTGCCAGCGGGGACCGGCGTGAAGCTTTCTTT
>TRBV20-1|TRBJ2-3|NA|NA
CSASVFGGASTDTQYF
TGCAGTGCTAGCGTCTTTGGGGGAGCAAGCACAGATACGCAGTATTTT
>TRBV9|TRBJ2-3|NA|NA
CASSEGGRASGDTQYF
TGTGCCAGCAGCGAGGGTGGGCGAGCTTCGGGAGATACGCAGTATTTT
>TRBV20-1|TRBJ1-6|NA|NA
CSARVLTDLNSPLHF
TGCAGTGCCCGGGTTTTGACAGACTTAAATTCACCCCTCCACTTT
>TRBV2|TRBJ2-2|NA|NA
CASTQRADGELFF
TGTGCCAGCACTCAAAGGGCGGACGGGGAGCTGTTTTTT
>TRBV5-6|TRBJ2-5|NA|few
CASSLAGVSSETQYF
TGTGCCAGCAGCTTAGCAGGGGTTTCATCGGAGACCCAGTACTTC
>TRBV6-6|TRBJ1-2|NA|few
CASSTDQRSYGYTF
TGTGCCAGCAGTACGGATCAGCGGTCGTATGGCTACACCTTC
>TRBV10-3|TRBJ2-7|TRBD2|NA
CAISGSGTSGYEQYF
TGTGCCATCAGTGGATCCGGGACTAGCGGCTACGAGCAGTACTTC
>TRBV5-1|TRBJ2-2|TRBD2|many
CASSFSASGSTGELFF
TGCGCCAGCAGCTTTTCGGCTAGCGGGAGCACCGGGGAGCTGTTTTTT
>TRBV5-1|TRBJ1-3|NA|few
CASSPDRGNTIYF
TGCGCCAGCAGCCCCGACAGGGGAAACACCATATATTTT
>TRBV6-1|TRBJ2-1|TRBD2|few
CASSVVLSGSWLNEQFF
TGTGCCAGCAGTGTAGTACTTAGCGGGTCATGGTTAAATGAGCAGTTCTTC
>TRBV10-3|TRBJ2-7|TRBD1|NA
CAISSGTGYEQYF
TGTGCCATCAGTTCCGGGACAGGGTACGAGCAGTACTTC
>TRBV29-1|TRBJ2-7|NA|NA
CSVVGTPTYEKYF
TGCAGCGTTGTGGGGACACCAACCTACGAGAAGTACTTC
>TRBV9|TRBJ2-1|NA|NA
CASSRSLTGTQFF
TGTGCCAGCAGCCGGAGCCTCACTGGGACCCAGTTCTTC
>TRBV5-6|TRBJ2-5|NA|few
CASSSLAMSRETQYF
TGTGCCAGCAGCTCCCTAGCGATGTCGAGGGAGACCCAGTACTTC
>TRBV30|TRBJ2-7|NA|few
CAWSVFRNEQYF
TGTGCCTGGAGTGTGTTCCGCAACGAGCAGTACTTC
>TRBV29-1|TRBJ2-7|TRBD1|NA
CSVDLTDRASGNEQYF
TGCAGCGTTGACCTTACGGACAGGGCCTCTGGGAACGAGCAGTACTTC
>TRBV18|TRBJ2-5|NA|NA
CASSPGTGAEQYF
TGTGCCAGCTCACCCGGGACCGGGGCAGAGCAGTACTTC
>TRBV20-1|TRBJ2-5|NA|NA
CSASSRGRETQYF
TGCAGTGCCTCGAGCCGGGGTAGGGAGACCCAGTACTTC
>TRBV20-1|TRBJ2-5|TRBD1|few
CSANPGTAQETQYF
TGCAGTGCTAACCCAGGGACAGCCCAAGAGACCCAGTACTTC
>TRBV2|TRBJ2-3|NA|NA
CASSSSRGLGDTQYF
TGTGCCAGCAGTAGCAGCAGGGGACTGGGAGATACGCAGTATTTT
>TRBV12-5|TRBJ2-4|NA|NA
CASGPDRGNIQYF
TGTGCTAGTGGTCCCGACCGGGGAAACATTCAGTACTTC
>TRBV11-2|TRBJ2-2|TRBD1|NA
CASSRQGITGELFF
TGTGCCAGCAGCCGACAGGGTATCACCGGGGAGCTGTTTTTT
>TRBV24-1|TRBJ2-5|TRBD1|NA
CATSDGTVQETQYF
TGTGCCACCAGTGACGGGACAGTCCAAGAGACCCAGTACTTC
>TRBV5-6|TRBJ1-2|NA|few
CASSLVQDIYGYTF
TGTGCCAGCAGCTTGGTTCAGGATATCTATGGCTACACCTTC
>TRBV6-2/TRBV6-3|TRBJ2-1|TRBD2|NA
CASRTSGIVNEQFF
TGTGCCAGCAGAACTAGCGGGATAGTGAATGAGCAGTTCTTC
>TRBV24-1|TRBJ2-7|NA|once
CATSSAGSYEQYF
TGTGCCACCAGTTCGGCAGGCTCCTACGAGCAGTACTTC
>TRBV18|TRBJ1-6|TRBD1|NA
CASSPTGGYNSPLHF
TGTGCCAGCTCACCTACAGGGGGGTATAATTCACCCCTCCACTTT
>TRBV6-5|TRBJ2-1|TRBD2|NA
CASSSPGRTSGDSYNEQFF
TGTGCCAGCAGTTCCCCCGGTCGGACTAGCGGGGATTCCTACAATGAGCAGTTCTTC
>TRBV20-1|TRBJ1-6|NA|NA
CSPPGTRTDNSPLHF
TGCAGTCCCCCAGGCACCCGGACAGATAATTCACCCCTCCACTTT
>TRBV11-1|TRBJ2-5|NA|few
CASSSRDNRETQYF
TGTGCCAGCAGCTCCCGGGACAATAGGGAGACCCAGTACTTC
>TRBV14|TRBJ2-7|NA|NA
CASSQEYPVSAKYF
TGTGCCAGCAGCCAAGAGTATCCGGTCTCCGCGAAGTACTTC
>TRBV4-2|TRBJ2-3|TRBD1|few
CASSLGQEITDTQYF
TGTGCCAGCAGCCTTGGACAGGAGATCACAGATACGCAGTATTTT
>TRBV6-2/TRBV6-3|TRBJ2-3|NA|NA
CASSYIGRGTDTQYF
TGTGCCAGCAGTTACATCGGCAGGGGCACAGATACGCAGTATTTT
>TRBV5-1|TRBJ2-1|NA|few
CASSLGTTSHEQFF
TGCGCCAGCAGCTTGGGGACAACGAGCCATGAGCAGTTCTTC
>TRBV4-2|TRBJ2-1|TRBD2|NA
CASSQEGGSSYNEQFF
TGTGCCAGCAGCCAAGAGGGGGGGAGCTCCTACAATGAGCAGTTCTTC
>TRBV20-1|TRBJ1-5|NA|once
CSAPSGWASNQPQHF
TGCAGTGCCCCAAGCGGGTGGGCCAGCAATCAGCCCCAGCATTTT
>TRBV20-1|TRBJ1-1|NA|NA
CSAGSGLMNTEAFF
TGCAGTGCTGGGTCGGGACTCATGAACACTGAAGCTTTCTTT
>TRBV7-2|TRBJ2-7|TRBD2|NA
CASSLAFLAGPYEQYF
TGTGCCAGCAGCTTAGCGTTCCTAGCGGGTCCCTACGAGCAGTACTTC
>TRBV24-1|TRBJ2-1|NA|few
CATRQGNEQFF
TGTGCCACCAGACAGGGCAATGAGCAGTTCTTC
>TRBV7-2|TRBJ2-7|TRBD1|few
CASSLGGQGGEQYF
TGTGCCAGCAGCTTAGGGGGACAGGGAGGCGAGCAGTACTTC
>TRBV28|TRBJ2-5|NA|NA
CASSSSRAGMRTQYF
TGTGCCAGCAGTAGTAGCCGGGCAGGGATGCGGACCCAGTACTTC
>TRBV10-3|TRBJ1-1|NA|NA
CAINQGIGNTEAFF
TGTGCCATCAACCAGGGGATAGGGAACACTGAAGCTTTCTTT
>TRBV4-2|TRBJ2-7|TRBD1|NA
CASSPNVRDRGPYEQYF
TGTGCCAGCAGCCCAAACGTCCGGGACAGGGGACCCTACGAGCAGTACTTC
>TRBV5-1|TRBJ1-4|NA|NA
CASSLAGNEKLFF
TGCGCCAGCAGCTTGGCCGGGAATGAAAAACTGTTTTTT
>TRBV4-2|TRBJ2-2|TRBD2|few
CASSQDQGAGGNTGELFF
TGTGCCAGCAGCCAAGATCAGGGAGCGGGGGGGAACACCGGGGAGCTGTTTTTT
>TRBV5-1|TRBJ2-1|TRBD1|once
CASRMTGASGEQFF
TGCGCCAGCAGGATGACAGGGGCGTCAGGGGAGCAGTTCTTC
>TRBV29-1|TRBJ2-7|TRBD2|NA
CSAGAIAGNEQYF
TGCAGCGCTGGGGCCATAGCGGGGAATGAGCAGTACTTC
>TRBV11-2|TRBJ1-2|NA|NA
CASSSPRRGRGGYTF
TGTGCCAGCAGCTCCCCCCGGCGGGGGCGCGGGGGCTACACCTTC
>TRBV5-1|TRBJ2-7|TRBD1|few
CASKGDSRSYEQYF
TGCGCCAGCAAGGGGGACAGTCGATCATACGAGCAGTACTTC